The TCR beta chain described here comes from a study of blood T cell repertoires in COVID-19. About the research overall: Samples taken during acute and convalescent COVID-19 were collected in the United States, Italy and Spain. PBMCs, B-cell-depleted T cells, or T cells provided the cDNA or gDNA that made up the material.

In the study's own analysis: Estimation of nucleated cell counts was performed using reference gene primer amplification. Clones were sequenced by immunoSEQ multiplex PCR, and TCRdb holds only the in-frame ones, with some missing. V and J calls and clone size are as listed in that table; D and trimming were resolved from the DNA. Found here are hundreds of thousands of clones, 70% to 90% of them singletons; the top ten hold roughly 3%. The V gene's germline CDR1 is ENHRY and CDR2 SYGVKD. The CDR3 consists of 15 residues. The trim removed 3 bases at V and 0 bases at J, leaving 2 bases unmatched. Material: peripheral blood. This TCR was sampled from a man aged 18-30 years with active or convalescent COVID-19. This chain uses TRBV10-3 with TRBJ2-1, with 7 bases matching TRBD2. CDR3 protein: CAISDLAGSYNEQFF. For the CDR3, the DNA is TGTGCCATCAGTGATTTAGCGGGCTCCTACAATGAGCAGTTCTTC.